This TCR beta chain was documented in a study of cytomegalovirus exposure and HLA in healthy donors (dated by TCRdb to about 2017). Background on the whole study: According to an earlier analysis of 550 to 700 of the donors, roughly 180 million T cells yielded roughly 110 million unique TCR beta sequences and 276 Gb of sequence data. Along with the approximately 650-subject first cohort, a separate validation cohort of more than 90 different subjects was used. In the later analysis, no new phenotypic data were used to find candidate immune exposures; instead, reliance was placed on TCR beta sequences and their occurrence across donors. Of the roughly 410 genotyped donors, less than 85% were placed in the genetic ancestry cluster associated with self-reported Caucasian donors. The study aimed to test whether signatures of past pathogen exposure could be identified by cataloging public T cell receptors. In a later analysis, previously published TCR beta repertoires from 550 to 700 donors were re-analyzed and high-resolution HLA genotyping was added so that TCR occurrence patterns could be studied. The number of donors typed differed by locus, with about 629-630 for A, B, C, DRB1 and DQB1, roughly 550 for DQA1, 606 for DPA1, and some 450 for DPB1. Every repertoire in the discovery cohort had been generated on one and the same sequencing platform. Roughly 320 gigabases of sequencing data and about 92 million unique TCR sequences made up an early release that covered some 640 HLA-typed donors. Several DR-DQ haplotypes were handled as single units for association and clustering because linkage in the cohort was strong. To decide whether each TCR beta V gene segment behaved as functional or pseudogenic, an earlier analysis of fewer than 750 of the donors relied on high-throughput TCR beta sequencing. The study profiled the T cell repertoires of fewer than 850 subjects by immunosequencing and related them to cytomegalovirus serostatus. A later genetic analysis took genome-wide SNP genotypes for about 55% of the 666 donors and used that subset as a discovery cohort. Alongside the repertoire data, information on donor age, sex, ethnicity and CMV serostatus was compiled. High-throughput TCR immunosequencing, statistical association of individual TCRs with disease status, and machine learning were combined to predict cytomegalovirus infection status. Both class I and class II loci were covered by HLA typing, at four-digit resolution. Among some 400 genotyped donors of the cohort, an average of around 220,000 unique TCR beta nucleotide sequences was sequenced per donor, of which about 19% were non-productive. Beyond this particular receptor, the publication reports: HLA typing was unavailable for some donors at each locus, so association tests used only the typed subset. In a later analysis, several top co-occurrence clusters were reported to appear linked to parvovirus B19, influenza, CMV and Epstein-Barr virus. The study listed 150 to 200 TCR beta chains as associated with cytomegalovirus. In an earlier analysis of around 500 of the donors, most TCR beta V segments appeared in productive rearrangements about 87% or about 30% of the time, broadly matching IMGT annotations. This cohort had only TCR beta chains sequenced, and the lack of alpha or paired-chain data limited which features could be detected. Some IMGT-functional V segments, including TRBV6-2 and TRBV6-3, could not be told apart with the 87-base-pair reads, so those segments were excluded. A cluster of highly shared sequence variants was judged likely to be a technical artifact of the sequencing pipeline. It was suggested by the authors that the approach could potentially be generalized to other disease states and immunological phenotypes. An association between a missense DCLRE1C variant and V-gene and J-gene trimming of TCR beta chains was found in a later genetic analysis and replicated in an independent cohort. Three of the identified cytomegalovirus-associated TCR beta chains were confirmed in vitro to be specific for cytomegalovirus antigens. Roughly uniform sequencing depth across donors was assumed in presence/absence analyses, although this assumption may not hold. According to a later analysis, most CMV-associated TCR beta chains appeared to be HLA-restricted, and the HLA associations seemed to be driven largely by CMV exposure. Correlated functional status among segregating V segments might reflect linkage disequilibrium, but an unknown experimental factor could not be ruled out. In a later analysis, 16,951 TCR beta sequences were associated with specific HLA alleles at a false discovery rate of 0.05. In a later genetic analysis, fewer N-insertions in productive TCRs were reported among donors in an Asian-associated ancestry cluster than the roughly 700-donor mean. In a later analysis, HLA-associated TCR beta chains were found to be more clonally expanded and to have lower generation probabilities than equally common non-associated chains. Immune exposure information for the cohort was limited to CMV serostatus. A further reported finding was that TCR beta sequences accurately predicted the HLA-A and HLA-B alleles for most subjects in the first cohort. Cytomegalovirus status was reported to be diagnosed by the classifier with high specificity and sensitivity in both the original and validation cohorts. In a later analysis, TCR association rates were found to vary across HLA loci, with the most associated TCRs seen for DRB1 alleles and the fewest for HLA-C alleles. Most TCR sequences were seen in very few donors, while some public TCRs were found in many individuals. When HLA alleles, especially DR and DQ, strongly co-occurred, TCR associations were difficult to assign to individual alleles. The earlier analysis of about 600 of the donors excluded 15 to 20 rarely observed V segments, including chromosome 9 orphons, because counts were too low.

In total, over 600 healthy bone marrow donors made up the cohort. Cohort members were all nominally healthy when sampled, although unrecorded immune exposures were likely present. The donor tested CMV seropositive and was one of the 289 seropositive cohort members. Every donor gave a peripheral blood sample, and the peripheral blood mononuclear cells from that sample were used for TCR beta sequencing. Genomic DNA was extracted from the blood cell samples with the Qiagen DNeasy Blood Extraction Kit. Remarks on this clone: The target of this receptor is not known. Per-nucleotide qualities are absent, and no much larger clonotype sits a single base away.

From its cysteine to its phenylalanine, the CDR3 spans 14 amino acids. Of all the DNA, just the CDR3 is kept, 42 bases in frame from base 1. Trimming takes 6 bases off V and 8 bases off J; junction bases not matched to a gene: 4. The germline V gene gives CDR1 as MGHDK and CDR2 as SYGVNS. Receptors were amplified or captured by the immunoSEQ multiplex PCR assay. A mixture of 60 forward primers for TCR Vbeta segments and 13 reverse primers for TCR Jbeta segments was used in the multiplex PCR. The CDR3 region of rearranged TCR beta genes was amplified from genomic DNA with a multiplex PCR assay. Amplified TCR beta libraries were sequenced as 87-base-pair reads on the Illumina HiSeq System. As for how the authors treated the data: In a later analysis, around 80 million unique TCR beta chains were counted across the roughly 610 repertoires, and roughly 10 million of these chains were shared by at least two donors. Raw reads were error-corrected and collapsed into unique sequences by a nearest-neighbor algorithm in which closely related sequences were merged to remove PCR and sequencing errors. To assign V, D and J gene segments, CDR3 sequences were aligned to IMGT reference sequences. For a sequence to be retained, a match of at least six nucleotides was required to both a V gene segment and a J gene segment. Rearrangements were called productive when the CDR3 lacked stop codons and stayed in frame with V and J; all others were non-productive. CDR3 was defined by IMGT convention, running from the second conserved V-encoded cysteine to the conserved J-encoded phenylalanine. In an earlier analysis of more than 550 of the donors, sequences lacking an unambiguous match to a single V gene segment were excluded. In an earlier analysis of several hundred of the donors, a V segment was called functional when productive rearrangements were above 56.7%, and segregating when the standard deviation between donors exceeded 5%. To diagnose cytomegalovirus status from the catalog of TCR beta chain sequences, a statistical classification framework was built. V and J gene assignment, in a later analysis, came from comparing TCR nucleotide sequences with IMGT/GENE-DB human TR gene sequences. A later analysis assigned CDR3 sequences and most-parsimonious VDJ recombination scenarios with the TCRdist pipeline. In a later analysis, each TCR beta chain was defined by its CDR3 amino acid sequence together with its V-gene family, and reads lacking a unique V-gene family were excluded. As a way to deal with suspected cross-contamination and a sequencing artifact, a later analysis dropped 640 or so nucleotide sequences that were highly shared and had low generation probability. A later analysis calculated a clonal expansion index for each public chain from normalized within-repertoire ranks of inferred template counts. In a later analysis, generation probabilities were computed using a VDJ recombination model fitted to out-of-frame rearrangements, and the results were checked against IGoR. In a later analysis, hypergeometric tests were used to score TCR-TCR, TCR-HLA and TCR-CMV co-occurrence, with a repertoire-size bias correction applied to TCR pairs. False discovery rates were estimated in a later analysis by permuting HLA or CMV assignments 20 times. In a later analysis, co-occurring TCRs were grouped using DBSCAN, with TCRdist sequence similarity added in when clustering inside HLA-allele-positive subsets. Co-occurrence clustering excluded repertoires with fewer than 30,000 or more than 120,000 public chains, plus five with anomalous nucleotide sharing. Here the immuneACCESS table is served through TCRdb, limited to in-frame sequences with V and J called. Missing clones are a known gap in these copies; in checked studies unresolved V genes cover under half, and the rest lacks a known reason. V and J calls and clone size are given by that table; D and trimming were obtained from the DNA. The sample profile shows about 130,000 clones; 81% of them were found once. The ten largest clones capture 3.5% to 4% of the sample.

Sequenced sample: PBMCs. The clonotype comes from a man aged 18 to 30 in good health and CMV-seropositive. The rearrangement joined TRBV25-1 to TRBJ2-1; TRBD2 lines up with 13 middle nucleotides. The CDR3 protein sequence reads: CASRETSGRHEQFF. The DNA sequence is TGTGCCAGCAGAGAGACTAGCGGGAGGCATGAGCAGTTCTTC.